Listed below are T cell receptor beta chains from one sample, sequenced in a study of post-analysis software for immune sequencing data. MiXCR, run by TCRdb on the PCR reads, gives a single entry per CDR3 protein. The sample has approximately 730,000 distinct CDR3 sequences; roughly 29% are singletons. Sequencing was done on a sample of blood. The receptors originated from a girl between 5 and 17 years old with multiple sclerosis. The CDR3 runs from the conserved cysteine through the conserved F or W. Fields, in order: V gene, clone size, D gene, J gene, CDR3 DNA, CDR3 protein. A D gene is named only where the DNA matches it firmly. Size values are once, few and many counts, or a class for expanded clones, and some rows have none.

TRBV29-1,-,-,TRBJ1-5,TGCAGCGTTGCTCGGGGGCCCGGTCAGCCCCAGCATTTT,CSVARGPGQPQHF
TRBV7-2,-,-,TRBJ2-2,TGTGCCAGCAGCCAGGGACCGGTGAACACCGGGGAGCTGTTTTTT,CASSQGPVNTGELFF
TRBV6-1,-,-,TRBJ2-7,TGTGCCAGCAGTGAGGAGGGGGTGAGCTCCTACGAGCAGTACTTC,CASSEEGVSSYEQYF
TRBV2,-,-,TRBJ1-5,TGTGCCAGCACACCCACCCGGGGGGGCAATCAGCCCCAGCATTTT,CASTPTRGGNQPQHF
TRBV7-8,-,-,TRBJ1-4,TGTGCCAGCAGCGTGAGATGGGGAGTTTCGGAAAAACTGTTTTTT,CASSVRWGVSEKLFF
TRBV9,-,-,TRBJ2-3,TGTGCCAGCAGCGTAGCTTGGCGGAGGGGACCGACAGATACGCAGTATTTT,CASSVAWRRGPTDTQYF
TRBV7-9,-,-,TRBJ2-7,TGTGCCGGAGGTTCGTTGAGGCACGAGCAGTACTTC,CAGGSLRHEQYF
TRBV7-2,-,-,TRBJ1-4,TGTGCCAGCAGCTTAGAAACGGGACTTCATGAAAAACTGTTTTTT,CASSLETGLHEKLFF
TRBV27,-,TRBD2,TRBJ2-5,TGTGCCAGCAGTTCGCGGACTAGCGGGAGTGGGGGGGAGAGCGAGACCCAGTACTTC,CASSSRTSGSGGESETQYF
TRBV14,-,-,TRBJ1-2,TGTGCCAGCAGCCAACCGGACCGTACAAGGCCAAACTATGGCTACACCTTC,CASSQPDRTRPNYGYTF
TRBV20-1,-,-,TRBJ2-7,TGCAGTGCTAGTTGGGCGTCCCCCGAGCAGTACTTC,CSASWASPEQYF
TRBV29-1,once,TRBD2,TRBJ2-1,TGCAGCGTTAGGACTAGCGGGAGGGGTGAGCAGTTCTTC,CSVRTSGRGEQFF
TRBV20-1,-,-,TRBJ1-4,TGCAGTGCTAGAGCCTCGGGGGGCGTTAATGAAAAACTGTTTTTT,CSARASGGVNEKLFF
TRBV10-3,few,-,TRBJ2-7,TGTGCCATCAGTGAGAAAATTTGGTACGAGCAGTACTTC,CAISEKIWYEQYF
TRBV20-1,-,-,TRBJ2-3,TGCAGTGCCGTCTTAGTAGCGGATGCGCAGTATTTT,CSAVLVADAQYF
TRBV29-1,few,-,TRBJ1-1,TGCAGCGCCGTCAGGGGAAGGACTGAAGCTTTCTTT,CSAVRGRTEAFF
TRBV27,few,TRBD1,TRBJ2-3,TGTGCCAGCAGACGGACAGGTCCCACAGATACGCAGTATTTT,CASRRTGPTDTQYF
TRBV6-5,-,-,TRBJ1-5,TGTGCCAGCAGTTACTCGGGGACCGCACGGAATCAGCCCCAGCATTTT,CASSYSGTARNQPQHF
TRBV27,many,-,TRBJ2-3,TGTGCCAGCAGTGCGACGGGGGTTACCAGCACAGATACGCAGTATTTT,CASSATGVTSTDTQYF
TRBV3-1,once,-,TRBJ2-5,TGTGCCAGCAGCCAAGATTTAGGTACAGGGTGGGGGTACTTC,CASSQDLGTGWGYF
TRBV29-1,few,-,TRBJ2-1,TGCAGCGTTGGGTTGCAGTTCTTC,CSVGLQFF
TRBV29-1,few,-,TRBJ2-4,TGCAGCCCCGACCGGGGGCTCCACAAAAACATTCAGTACTTC,CSPDRGLHKNIQYF
TRBV20-1,-,-,TRBJ2-7,TGCAGTGCTATAACGGACAGTTCCTACGAGCAGTACTTC,CSAITDSSYEQYF
TRBV7-2,-,-,TRBJ1-1,TGTGCCAGCAGCTTAGAAATTAACCAGGCTGAAGCTTTCTTT,CASSLEINQAEAFF
TRBV3-1,few,-,TRBJ2-3,TGTGCCAGCGCAGGAGACGGTCCAAATACGCAGTATTTT,CASAGDGPNTQYF